The rows below give T cell receptor beta chains drawn from one sample of a study of neoadjuvant anti-PD-1 for oral cavity cancer. Clones were sequenced by immunoSEQ multiplex PCR, and TCRdb holds only the in-frame ones, with some missing. The repertoire includes about 7,000 clones, 60% to 80% of them detected once, and approximately 3% sits in the top ten. The specimen was PBMCs, collected before nivolumab (anti-PD-1) treatment. The origin of the receptors is a person aged 35 to 85 with oral cavity squamous cell carcinoma. Both conserved end residues are part of each CDR3. The order of the fields is V gene, J gene, D gene, clone size, CDR3 DNA, CDR3 protein. D genes are given only for firm matches. Where a row states a size, it is once, few, many or the class of an expanded clone; other rows omit it.

>TRBV28|TRBJ1-2|TRBD1|-
TGTGCCAGCACCCGCGTTGACAGGGTGGGTAACTATGGCTACACCTTC
CASTRVDRVGNYGYTF
>TRBV14|TRBJ2-3|-|-
TGTGCCAGCAGCCAAGAAATGAGGCGCGCAGATACGCAGTATTTT
CASSQEMRRADTQYF
>TRBV13|TRBJ2-4|-|-
TGTGCCAGCAGCCCACCACAGGGATTAGCCAAAAACATTCAGTACTTC
CASSPPQGLAKNIQYF
>TRBV6-1|TRBJ1-4|-|-
TGTGCCAGCCAGCGGACATTTAATGAAAAACTGTTTTTT
CASQRTFNEKLFF
>TRBV7-2|TRBJ2-7|TRBD1|few
TGTGCCAGCAGCCTGAGCCCGGGACAGCCCTACGAGCAGTACTTC
CASSLSPGQPYEQYF
>TRBV6-1|TRBJ1-5|-|once
TGTGCCAGCAGTGAAGCGCCTCGGGCAAATCAGCCCCAGCATTTT
CASSEAPRANQPQHF
>TRBV7-2|TRBJ2-7|-|-
TGTGCCAGCAGCAGCCGGGACTCCCGAACCGAGCAGTACTTC
CASSSRDSRTEQYF
>TRBV28|TRBJ2-7|-|-
TGTGCCAGCAGGAGTGCAATGGGGGAGCAGTACTTC
CASRSAMGEQYF
>TRBV28|TRBJ1-2|TRBD1|-
TGTGCCAGCAGTCCGGGGACAGGGGGGTTCTATGGCTACACCTTC
CASSPGTGGFYGYTF
>TRBV7-6|TRBJ1-2|TRBD1|few
TGTGCCAGCAGCCCATCCCCCCACCCTAGTACCCCCCAGGGGGGGGAGGGCTACACCTTC
CASSPSPHPSTPQGGEGYTF
>TRBV9|TRBJ1-3|-|-
TGTGCCAGCAGCGTAGCCGTCTCTGGAAACACCATATATTTT
CASSVAVSGNTIYF
>TRBV6-6|TRBJ1-1|TRBD1|once
TGTGCCACTCAGCGTACAGGGGGCATCACTGAAGCTTTCTTT
CATQRTGGITEAFF
>TRBV7-9|TRBJ1-1|TRBD1|-
TGTGCCAGCAGCTTGGCAGGGACAGGGGTGGCTTTCTTT
CASSLAGTGVAFF
>TRBV9|TRBJ2-3|TRBD2|-
TGTGCCAGCAGCGTAGCGGTGGGGGGGGGAACAGATACGCAGTATTTT
CASSVAVGGGTDTQYF
>TRBV29-1|TRBJ1-1|TRBD1|-
TGCAGCGTTGTATGGCAGGGGGCCCTCACTGAAGCTTTCTTT
CSVVWQGALTEAFF
>TRBV5-1|TRBJ2-3|-|-
TGCGCCAGCAGCTTGACTTCCCTTGGCACAGATACGCAGTATTTT
CASSLTSLGTDTQYF
>TRBV28|TRBJ2-3|-|once
TGTGCCAGCAGTTTCGCAGGGACGAGCACAGATACGCAGTATTTT
CASSFAGTSTDTQYF
>TRBV2|TRBJ2-3|-|few
TGTGCCAGCAGCCTTTTTAACGGTAGCAGCACAGATACGCAGTATTTT
CASSLFNGSSTDTQYF
>TRBV19|TRBJ1-2|-|-
TGTGCCAGTAGTATAGGGTTTGGGGGCGCGGGTGGCTACACCTTC
CASSIGFGGAGGYTF
>TRBV5-6|TRBJ1-2|-|-
TGTGCCAGCAGCTTGATTCCAAAAAACTATGGCTACACCTTC
CASSLIPKNYGYTF
>TRBV5-6|TRBJ1-2|TRBD1|-
TGTGCCAGCAGCATGGACAGGGGAGCCTATGGCTACACCTTC
CASSMDRGAYGYTF
>TRBV7-2|TRBJ1-6|TRBD1|few
TGTGCCAGCAGCCAGGGACAGAGCCTAAGGAATTCACCCCTCCACTTT
CASSQGQSLRNSPLHF
>TRBV6-5|TRBJ2-7|-|-
TGTGCCAGCACCCTGGACAGAAACTCCTACGAGCAGTACTTC
CASTLDRNSYEQYF
>TRBV6-1|TRBJ1-2|TRBD1|-
TGTGCCAGCGCCCGGGACAGGGTGGGTGGCTACACCTTC
CASARDRVGGYTF
>TRBV10-2|TRBJ1-1|-|once
TGCGCCAGCAGTGTAGAGGGGAACACTGAAGCTTTCTTT
CASSVEGNTEAFF
>TRBV11-2|TRBJ2-1|TRBD1|-
TGTGCCAGCAGCTTTAGGGGCAGGGGGCAGGATGAGCAGTTCTTC
CASSFRGRGQDEQFF
>TRBV7-9|TRBJ1-5|-|few
TGTGCCAGCAGCTACGCGCCCGGGACGAGGTATAGCAATCAGCCCCAGCATTTT
CASSYAPGTRYSNQPQHF
>TRBV7-8|TRBJ2-7|TRBD1|-
TGTGCCAGCAGCCCGGACAGGGGCGATGCCTACGAGCAGTACTTC
CASSPDRGDAYEQYF
>TRBV10-3|TRBJ2-1|-|-
TGTGCCATCAGTGAGTCGGGCCAGGGGTCTGAGCAGTTCTTC
CAISESGQGSEQFF
>TRBV15|TRBJ2-5|-|-
TGTGCCACCAGCAGAGTTGAGGGGGTTCCGGGAGAGACCCAGTACTTC
CATSRVEGVPGETQYF
>TRBV7-2|TRBJ2-2|-|once
TGTGCCAGCAGCTTTATCCGGGACATATCGAACACCGGGGAGCTGTTTTTT
CASSFIRDISNTGELFF
>TRBV6-1|TRBJ1-5|-|-
TGTGCCAGCAGGGAGTATAGCAATCAGCCCCAGCATTTT
CASREYSNQPQHF
>TRBV11-2|TRBJ2-1|-|-
TGTGCCAGCACCCCAAAGAGGGGGGGTCGGGATGAGCAGTTCTTC
CASTPKRGGRDEQFF
>TRBV4-3|TRBJ1-5|-|-
TGCGCCAGCAGCCAAGATCTAGGGCGGCCCCAGCATTTT
CASSQDLGRPQHF
>TRBV2|TRBJ1-2|-|-
TGTGCCAGCAGACCCGACAGGCTGGATGGCTACACCTTC
CASRPDRLDGYTF
>TRBV7-2|TRBJ2-3|TRBD1|once
TGTGCCAGCAGCGCGAACAGGGGGCAAGATACGCAGTATTTT
CASSANRGQDTQYF
>TRBV29-1|TRBJ2-7|-|-
TGCAGCGTTGAAGATCCGGACAGCTACGAGCAGTACTTC
CSVEDPDSYEQYF
>TRBV4-3|TRBJ1-2|-|few
TGCGCCAGCAGCCCTTCACAGCTCAGGGCCGTTGAGGGCTACACCTTC
CASSPSQLRAVEGYTF
>TRBV28|TRBJ2-5|-|few
TGTGCCACCCAAGACCGCCAAGAAGAGACCCGGTACTTC
CATQDRQEETRYF
>TRBV5-1|TRBJ1-4|TRBD1|-
TGCGCCAGCAGCTTGGGCGGGACAGGGGAAGAAAAACTGTTTTTT
CASSLGGTGEEKLFF
>TRBV27|TRBJ2-2|-|-
TGTGCCAGCAGTGAAGACCGTTCGGGGACCGGGGAGCTGTTTTTT
CASSEDRSGTGELFF
>TRBV28|TRBJ2-7|-|-
TGTGCCAGCAGTTTATGGCAGGGGGGCACCTACGAGCAGTACTTC
CASSLWQGGTYEQYF